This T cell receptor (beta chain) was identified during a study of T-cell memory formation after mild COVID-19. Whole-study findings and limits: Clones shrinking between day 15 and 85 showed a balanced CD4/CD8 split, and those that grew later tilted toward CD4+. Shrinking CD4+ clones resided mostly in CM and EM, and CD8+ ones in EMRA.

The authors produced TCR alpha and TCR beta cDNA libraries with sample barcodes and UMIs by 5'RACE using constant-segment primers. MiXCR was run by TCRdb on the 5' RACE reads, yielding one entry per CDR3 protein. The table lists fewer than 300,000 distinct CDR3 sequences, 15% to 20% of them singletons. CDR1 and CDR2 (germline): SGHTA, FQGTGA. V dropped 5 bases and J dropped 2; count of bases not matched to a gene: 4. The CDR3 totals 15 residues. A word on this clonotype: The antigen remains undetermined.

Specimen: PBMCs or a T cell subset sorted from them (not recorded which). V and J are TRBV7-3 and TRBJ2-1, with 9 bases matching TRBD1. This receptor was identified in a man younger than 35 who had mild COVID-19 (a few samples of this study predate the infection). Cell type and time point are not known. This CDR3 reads CASSPDRGTYNEQFF. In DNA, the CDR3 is TGTGCCAGCAGCCCCGACAGGGGGACCTACAATGAGCAGTTCTTC.